A single sample is the source of the 6 T cell receptor beta chains below, sequenced in a study of T cell clonality in common variable immunodeficiency. Overall study results and limits: Common variable immunodeficiency TCR beta sequences reportedly had fewer deletions and N-nucleotide insertions.

Repertoires were generated with immunoSEQ multiplex PCR, while TCRdb's copy carries only in-frame clones and drops some. The data show some 19,000 clones, with none appearing a single time. No antigen has been identified for these receptors. The sample comprised peripheral blood mononuclear cells. These receptor sequences come from a human donor with common variable immunodeficiency.

This clone was seen a few times. The CDR3 DNA, read in part, is TGTGCCAGCAGCTTAGTAGGGGCCGGGGAGACC. It codes for CASSLVGAGET. The complete CDR3 reads CASSLVGAGETQYF. This chain links TRBV11-1 with TRBJ2-5; perhaps TRBD1 as D (5 bases). Read coverage stops 3 residues before the CDR3 terminus; the germline J gene supplies the remainder. CDR1 is SGHAT, CDR2 FQDESV, per germline (reference sequence). The CDR3 covers 14 residues. Trimming took 1 base from V and 5 from J, leaving 11 bases between them.

The CDR3 is CASSPGTVDTDTQYF. The CDR3 bases that were read are TGTGCCAGCAGCCCCGGGACAGTCGACACAGATACG. The genes are TRBV7-3 and TRBJ2-3, with 7 nucleotides matching TRBD1. Coverage ceases 3 residues before the CDR3 finishes, and the germline J gene fills in the end. The CDR3 sequence is 15 residues long. With V trimmed by 5 bases and J by 2 bases, 7 bases remained unmatched. The germline V gene encodes CDR1 SGHTA and CDR2 FQGTGA.

With regard to this clone: The observed sequence ends 3 residues before the CDR3 terminus, with the missing tail filled in from the germline J gene. V is TRBV6-2 or TRBV6-3 and J is TRBJ2-2, with 8 bases that match TRBD1. CDR3 length: 14 residues. Germline V gives CDR1 MNHEY, CDR2 SVGEGT. The V and J ends lost 10 bases and 1 base, in that order; junction bases with no gene match: 5. The sequenced part of the CDR3 DNA is TGTGCCACCCATGACAGGGGGAACACCGGGGAG. Its translation is CATHDRGNTGE. In full, the CDR3 is CATHDRGNTGELFF.

Details on this clone: The CDR3 end falls 3 residues outside the read, so it is completed with the germline J gene. Additional DNA sequences in this sample encode the identical CDR3. This chain links TRBV7-2 with TRBJ2-7; TRBD1 matches 11 bases. V gave up 3 bases and J gave up 6 bases; unmatched junction bases: 1. Germline CDR1 reads SGHTA; CDR2 reads FQGNSA. CDR3 length: 13 residues. CDR3 DNA, as far as it was read: TGTGCCAGCAGCTTGGGACAGGGGGGCGAG. This sequence encodes CASSLGQGGE. The complete CDR3 reads CASSLGQGGEQYF. The whole variable domain, filled in from reference TRBV7-2 and TRBJ2-7, reads GAGVSQSPSNKVTEKGKDVELRCDPISGHTALYWYRQSLGQGLEFLIYFQGNSAPDKSGLPSDRFSAERTGGSVSTLTIQRTQQEDSAVYLCASSLGQGGEQYFGPGTRLTVT.

This clone was seen a few times. The read gets to within 3 residues of the CDR3 end, and the germline J gene fills in the rest. The V call is TRBV11-1, the J call TRBJ2-1, with D tentatively TRBD1 (6 bases). V was shortened by 4 bases and J by 5 bases, with 15 bases between the two germline ends. Germline V lookup: CDR1 SGHAT, CDR2 FQDESV (reference sequence). The CDR3 is 15 residues long. The sequenced CDR3 bases are TGTGCCAGCAGCTCGACCGGCAGGGGCCACAATGAG. This codes for CASSSTGRGHNE. The full CDR3 sequence reads CASSSTGRGHNEQFF.

There are many counts of this clone. The CDR3 is cut off 3 residues early in the read; its end comes from the germline J gene. The chain recombines TRBV18 with TRBJ1-1; the match to TRBD1 covers 9 bases. The CDR3 loop spans 15 amino acids. CDR1 and CDR2 from the germline V gene are KGHSH and LQKENI. This CDR3 is CASSPPFGQGREAFF. CDR3 DNA, as far as it was read: TGTGCCAGCTCACCACCGTTTGGACAGGGGAGGGAA.